The clone carrying this T cell receptor (beta chain) came up once. The target antigen is unknown. The sample originates from a study of CD8 T cells in ankylosing spondylitis. Whole-study findings and limits: Relatively scarce in peripheral blood, disease-linked clones were CD8+. Characteristic, it appeared, of ankylosing spondylitis blood was a TCR beta motif of several highly homologous variants.

Using quantitative 5'-RACE with molecular barcodes, the authors made TCR beta libraries. TCRdb reanalysed the 5' RACE reads using MiXCR and keeps one entry per CDR3 protein. Seen here are some 130,000 distinct CDR3 sequences, 8% to 9% observed once, and the top ten hold roughly 8%. V lost 3 bases to trimming and J lost 2 bases; unmatched junction nucleotides: 3. This CDR3 comprises 15 residues. CDR1 is SGHTA, CDR2 FQGNSA, per germline. The specimen sequenced was synovial fluid, either unsorted or a sorted T cell fraction (not recorded which). The chain is built from TRBV7-2 and TRBJ2-3; the match to TRBD2 covers 9 bases. The origin of this receptor is a male donor with ankylosing spondylitis. CDR3 protein: CASSLTSGFTDTQYF. CDR3 sequence (DNA): TGTGCCAGCAGCTTGACTAGCGGATTCACAGATACGCAGTATTTT.